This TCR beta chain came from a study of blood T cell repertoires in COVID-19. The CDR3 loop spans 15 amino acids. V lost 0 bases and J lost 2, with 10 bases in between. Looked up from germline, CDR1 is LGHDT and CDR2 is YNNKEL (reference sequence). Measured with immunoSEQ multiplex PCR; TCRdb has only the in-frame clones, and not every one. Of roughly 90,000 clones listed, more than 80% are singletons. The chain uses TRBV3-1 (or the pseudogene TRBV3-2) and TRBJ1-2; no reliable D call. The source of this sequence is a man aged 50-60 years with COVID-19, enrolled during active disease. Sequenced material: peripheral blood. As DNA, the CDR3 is TGTGCCAGCAGCCAAGATCCACAGCAGAACTATGGCTACACCTTC. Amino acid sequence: CASSQDPQQNYGYTF.